Below, 8 T cell receptor beta chains from the same sample are listed, as sequenced in a study of OX40 agonist ivuxolimab in advanced cancers. Sequencing was performed with immunoSEQ multiplex PCR; in TCRdb, only in-frame clones are kept and a portion is missing. The sample carries 75,000 to 80,000 clones, nearly 95% recorded once. The sample consisted of CD4+ or CD8+ T cells sorted from blood, taken in a trial of the OX40 agonist ivuxolimab. The origin of the receptors is an adult with an advanced solid tumor such as melanoma, head and neck, liver or kidney cancer.

V gene TRBV4-3 combines with J gene TRBJ2-7; 10 bases align to TRBD1. CDR1 is LGHNA, CDR2 YSLEER, per germline. The CDR3 covers 14 residues. The V segment lost 6 bases and the J segment 6 bases; nucleotides outside the gene matches: 8. The CDR3 bases are TGCGCCAGCAGAGTGGACAGGGGGTGTTGCGAGCAGTACTTC. It translates to CASRVDRGCCEQYF.

The rearrangement links TRBV28 to TRBJ1-5, with D possibly TRBD1 on 5 matching bases. The CDR3 loop spans 11 amino acids. Germline V lookup: CDR1 MDHEN, CDR2 SYDVKM. V lost 11 bases, J lost 1 base, and 6 bases lay in between. CDR3 sequence (DNA): TGTGCCGGGGGGAGCAATCAGCCCCAGCATTTT. Protein product: CAGGSNQPQHF. Variable domain in full (rest from reference TRBV28 and TRBJ1-5): DVKVTQSSRYLVKRTGEKVFLECVQDMDHENMFWYRQDPGLGLRLIYFSYDVKMKEKGDIPEGYSVSREKKERFSLILESASTNQTSMYLCAGGSNQPQHFGDGTRLSIL.

The V and J genes are TRBV5-1 and TRBJ2-1, with TRBD2 matching 13 bases. Germline CDR1 reads SGHRS; CDR2 reads YFSETQ. The junction had 8 bases not matched to a gene; V was cut back by 2 bases and J by 6 bases. The CDR3 is made up of 17 amino acids. The CDR3 sequence: CASSFGLAGAQGNEQFF. DNA of the CDR3: TGCGCCAGCAGCTTTGGACTAGCGGGAGCTCAAGGCAATGAGCAGTTCTTC.

The chain carries TRBV4-2 and TRBJ1-3; D remains ambiguous. The V end was cut by 3 bases, the J end by 8 bases, with 17 bases between. Germline CDR1 is LGHNA and CDR2 is YNFKEQ. The CDR3 covers 15 residues. CDR3 coding DNA: TGTGCCAGCAGCCACGCAACAGCGGAGGCTGACACCATATATTTT. Residues: CASSHATAEADTIYF.

The chain recombines TRBV28 with TRBJ2-7; no definite D call. This CDR3 region has 14 residues. Per germline, CDR1 MDHEN and CDR2 SYDVKM. Between the trimmed V and J ends, which lost 5 bases and 5 bases, there was a span of 16 bases. The CDR3 DNA reads TGTGCCAGCAGTCTTGCGGAAAGAATCCACGAGCAGTACTTC. It specifies CASSLAERIHEQYF.

The chain uses TRBV28 and TRBJ2-2; possibly TRBD2 for D (5 bases). V was clipped by 3 bases and J by 7 bases, with 9 bases between them. This CDR3 spans 13 amino acids. The germline V gene encodes CDR1 MDHEN and CDR2 SYDVKM. This CDR3 reads CASSFRGGGELFF. In DNA form, the CDR3 reads TGTGCCAGCAGTTTTCGGGGTGGCGGGGAGCTGTTTTTT.

The J gene is TRBJ2-1, the V gene TRBV7-2, with TRBD1 matching 7 bases. Germline assignment: CDR1 SGHTA and CDR2 FQGNSA. Trimming cost V 3 bases and J 8 bases; bases outside gene matches: 7. The CDR3 spans 14 residues. The DNA for the CDR3 is TGTGCCAGCAGCTTCCAAATTCAGGGGGATGAGCAGTTCTTC. Residues: CASSFQIQGDEQFF.

The V gene is TRBV5-6, the J gene TRBJ1-1; unclear D gene. With 0 bases removed from V and 0 bases from J, the gap between germline ends came to 12 bases. CDR3 length equals 16 residues. Germline V gene data show CDR1 as SGHDT and CDR2 as YYEEEE. This CDR3 reads CASSLDGETLNTEAFF. CDR3 in DNA: TGTGCCAGCAGCTTGGATGGAGAGACATTGAACACTGAAGCTTTCTTT.